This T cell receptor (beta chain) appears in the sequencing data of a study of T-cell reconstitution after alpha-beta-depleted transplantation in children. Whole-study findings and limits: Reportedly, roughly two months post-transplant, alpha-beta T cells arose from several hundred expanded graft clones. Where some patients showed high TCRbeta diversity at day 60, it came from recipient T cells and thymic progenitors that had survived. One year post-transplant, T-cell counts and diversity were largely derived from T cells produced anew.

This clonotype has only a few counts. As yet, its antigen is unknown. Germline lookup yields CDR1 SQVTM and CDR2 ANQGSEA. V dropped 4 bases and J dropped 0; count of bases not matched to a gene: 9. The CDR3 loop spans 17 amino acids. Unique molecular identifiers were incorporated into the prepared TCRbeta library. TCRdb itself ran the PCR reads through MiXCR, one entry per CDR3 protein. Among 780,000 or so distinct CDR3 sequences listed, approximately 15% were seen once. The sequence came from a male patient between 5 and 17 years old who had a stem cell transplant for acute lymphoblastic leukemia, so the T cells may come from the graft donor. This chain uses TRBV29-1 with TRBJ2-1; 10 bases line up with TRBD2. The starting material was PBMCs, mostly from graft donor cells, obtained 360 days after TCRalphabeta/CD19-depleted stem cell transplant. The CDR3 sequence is CSVGVAGGSFSYNEQFF. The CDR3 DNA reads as TGCAGCGTTGGGGTAGCGGGAGGTTCCTTCTCCTACAATGAGCAGTTCTTC.